The 7 T cell receptor beta chains below were found in one sample sequenced in a study of CD8 T cells in ankylosing spondylitis. Study-wide points: Apparently characteristic of ankylosing spondylitis blood was a TCR beta motif (under ten highly homologous variants).

Using its own MiXCR run on the 5' RACE reads, TCRdb lists one record per CDR3 protein. The table includes 450,000 to 550,000 distinct CDR3 sequences, about 5.2% detected once. Their recognized antigens are unknown. The specimen sequenced was blood, either unsorted or a sorted T cell fraction (not recorded which). The receptors come from a male donor with ankylosing spondylitis.

This clonotype has at least ten counts. The chain combines TRBV11-2 with TRBJ2-5; a weak D match, TRBD1 (6 bases). CDR1 and CDR2 (germline): SGHAT, FQNNGV. The CDR3 has 14 amino acids. The ends were cut back, 5 bases at V and 4 bases at J, with 14 bases in the middle. CDR3 sequence reads: CASSVHTGRETQYF. The CDR3 bases are TGTGCCAGCAGCGTTCATACAGGGAGAGAGACCCAGTACTTC.

This clonotype was counted at least ten times. This rearrangement joins TRBV7-2 to TRBJ2-2; no clear D. CDR1 is SGHTA and CDR2 is FQGNSA in the germline V gene. The CDR3 is 12 amino acids. The ends were cut back, 4 bases at V and 6 bases at J, with 6 bases in the middle. The CDR3 nucleotides are TGTGCCAGCAGCTATTTTGCCGGGGAGCTGTTTTTT. It translates to CASSYFAGELFF.

This clonotype was detected ten times or more. The CDR3 region has the DNA TGTGCCAGCAGTTACAGGATGGCGGGGTCGGACACCGGGGAGCTGTTTTTT. Its translation is CASSYRMAGSDTGELFF. V gene TRBV6-2 or TRBV6-3 combines with J gene TRBJ2-2; possibly TRBD2 for D (6 bases). Trimming shortened V by 2 bases and J by 3 bases, and 16 bases separated the two germline ends. The CDR3 extends over 17 amino acids. CDR1 is MNHEY, CDR2 SVGEGT, per germline.

Points on this clonotype: A much larger clone differs by one base, so this may be a read error. The gene calls are TRBV7-2 and TRBJ1-3, with D possibly matching TRBD1 (5 bases). CDR1 is SGHTA and CDR2 is FQGNSA in the germline V gene. Trimming pared 3 bases from V and 0 bases from J, leaving 6 bases between. The CDR3 extends over 14 amino acids. The CDR3 loop reads CTSSFQGSGNTIYF. DNA of the CDR3: TGTACCAGCAGCTTCCAGGGCTCTGGAAACACCATATATTTT.

This clonotype was seen ten or more times. The J gene is TRBJ2-2, the V gene TRBV7-9; 7 bases are a match to TRBD1. Unmatched junction bases numbered 4, after V lost 2 bases and J lost 1 base. From germline, CDR1 is SEHNR and CDR2 FQNEAQ (reference sequence). This CDR3 is built from 16 residues. The CDR3 bases are TGTGCCAGCAGCTTAACTTGGACAGGGAACACCGGGGAGCTGTTTTTT. Amino acids: CASSLTWTGNTGELFF.

This clonotype was seen more than once but under ten times. The V call is TRBV3-1, the J call TRBJ2-7; possible D gene TRBD2, 7 bases. Trimming shortened V by 3 bases and J by 4 bases, and 19 bases separated the two germline ends. The CDR3 is made up of 16 amino acids. CDR1 is LGHDT and CDR2 is YNNKEL in the germline V gene (reference sequence). CDR3 sequence reads: CASSQTPGASGYEQYF. In nucleotides, the CDR3 is TGTGCCAGCAGCCAGACCCCGGGGGCTAGCGGTTACGAGCAGTACTTC.

The sample holds many counts of this clonotype. The chain has TRBV12-3 or TRBV12-4 and TRBJ1-2; unclear D gene. CDR3 length: 12 amino acids. V lost 10 bases to trimming and J lost 2 bases, with 11 bases between them. CDR3 nucleotides: TGTGCCACTCCTACATACAACTATGGCTACACCTTC. Its protein is CATPTYNYGYTF.